This T cell receptor (beta chain) derives from a study of tumor-infiltrating lymphocytes in primary liver carcinoma. A word on this clonotype: A junction end diverges from the germline sequence, so it may reflect a read error.

The authors made TCR beta cDNA from about 500 ng total RNA with a constant-region primer. It was through three nested multiplex PCR rounds of slightly modified ARM-PCR that TCR beta libraries arose. TRBV1-TRBV30 forward and Cbeta reverse primers drove the first two approximately 11-cycle rounds. TCRdb called the multiplex PCR reads again in MiXCR, with one record for every CDR3 protein. This table has 85,000 to 100,000 distinct CDR3 sequences, 55% to 75% appearing once. The germline gives CDR1 SGHAT, CDR2 FQNNGV. The length of the CDR3 is 11 residues. Both RNA and DNA were isolated together from about 20-30 mg of bulk tissue that had not been sorted.

Sequencing was carried out using tumor-adjacent normal liver tissue. This TCR derives from a man in his forties with primary liver carcinoma and hepatitis B virus infection. The V and J genes are TRBV11-2 and TRBJ2-1; D is uncertain. The CDR3 loop is CASSSGNEQSF. The CDR3 DNA sequence: TGTGCCAGTAGCTCAGGCAATGAGCAATCCTTC.